This T cell receptor (beta chain) was identified during a study of OX40 agonist ivuxolimab in advanced cancers. Across the whole study: Dose-escalation patients were diagnosed with hepatocellular carcinoma, melanoma, renal cell cancer or head and neck cancer. Partial responses occurred in Three dose-escalation patients, one with hepatocellular carcinoma and two with cutaneous melanoma.

Concerning this clone: The antigen is not known.

CDR1 and CDR2 from the germline V gene are MNHEY and SMNVEV (reference sequence). The CDR3 contains 14 residues. Between the trimmed V and J ends, which lost 5 bases and 4 bases, there was a span of 14 bases. Study-wide results and limits: At 0.1 to 3.0 mg/kg, CD4+ and CD8+ blood T cells expanded clonally by week 6.

Produced via immunoSEQ multiplex PCR; TCRdb's table is partial and in-frame only. The top ten clones hold less than 60% of a sample with more than 45,000 clones, 70% to 90% of them seen once. The sequence was collected from an adult with an advanced solid tumor such as melanoma, head and neck, liver or kidney cancer. V and J are TRBV27 and TRBJ1-1; no clear D gene. This material consisted of CD4+ or CD8+ T cells sorted from blood, taken in a trial of the OX40 agonist ivuxolimab. The CDR3 is CASSNMSPGTEAFF. The CDR3 region has the DNA TGTGCCAGCAGTAATATGTCGCCGGGCACTGAAGCTTTCTTT.